One sample yielded the 18 T cell receptor beta chains listed below, sequenced in a study of radiotherapy plus CTLA-4 blockade in lung cancer. Measured with immunoSEQ multiplex PCR; TCRdb has only the in-frame clones, and not every one. The sample contains around 100,000 clones, 65% to 85% of which appear only once. Sequencing used peripheral blood, obtained from a patient treated with radiotherapy plus ipilimumab. The receptor set was obtained from a human donor with non-small cell lung cancer who had a partial response to radiotherapy plus ipilimumab. Some clones in this sample may be carry-over from other donors' samples.

The genes are TRBV28 and TRBJ1-2; no clear D gene. Germline CDR1 is MDHEN and CDR2 is SYDVKM. V lost 6 bases and J 5 bases, leaving 13 bases between the germline ends. The CDR3 sequence is 13 residues long. CDR3 region: CASRERGLYGYTF. The CDR3 DNA sequence: TGTGCCAGCAGGGAGAGAGGACTTTATGGCTACACCTTC.

The CDR3 sequence is CASSLGTGGNNEQFF. CDR3 in DNA: TGTGCCAGCAGCTTAGGGACAGGGGGCAACAATGAGCAGTTCTTC. The chain links TRBV5-8 to TRBJ2-1; 12 positions agree with TRBD1. V was pared by 2 bases and J by 5 bases, with 2 bases of the junction left unmatched. The CDR3 has 15 residues. The germline gives CDR1 SGHTS, CDR2 YDEGEE.

The chain couples TRBV19 to TRBJ2-5; no definite D call. Germline loops: CDR1 LNHDA, CDR2 SQIVND (reference sequence). This CDR3 contains 14 residues. Trimming shortened V by 1 base and J by 5 bases, and 11 bases separated the two germline ends. The CDR3 is CASSIVYRPETQYF. CDR3 in DNA: TGTGCCAGTAGTATAGTCTACCGCCCGGAGACCCAGTACTTC.

The chain uses TRBV19 and TRBJ2-1; TRBD1 is a possible D gene (5 bases). Germline V gene lookup returns CDR1 LNHDA and CDR2 SQIVND (reference sequence). This CDR3 is 15 amino acids long. Trimming removed 7 bases at V and 7 bases at J, with 20 bases between. The DNA for the CDR3 is TGTGCCAGTACCCTCATCGGCGCAGGGAAGAATGAGCAGTTCTTC. This gives the protein CASTLIGAGKNEQFF.

The V gene is TRBV5-1, the J gene TRBJ2-3; 9 bases line up with TRBD2. The length of the CDR3 is 14 residues. Germline values: CDR1 SGHRS, CDR2 YFSETQ. Losses at the gene ends were 4 bases for V and 5 bases for J; bases not matched to a gene: 5. The DNA of the CDR3 is TGCGCCAGCAGCCTACAACTAGCGGGAGATACGCAGTATTTT. Amino acids: CASSLQLAGDTQYF. Using reference TRBV5-1 and TRBJ2-3 for the parts outside the CDR3, the full variable domain is KAGVTQTPRYLIKTRGQQVTLSCSPISGHRSVSWYQQTPGQGLQFLFEYFSETQRNKGNFPGRFSGRQFSNSRSEMNVSTLELGDSALYLCASSLQLAGDTQYFGPGTRLTVL.

The V and J genes are TRBV4-1 and TRBJ1-2; D possibly corresponds to TRBD1 (5 bases). The germline CDR1 and CDR2 sequences are MGHRA and YSYEKL. The length of the CDR3 is 15 residues. The V end lost 1 base, the J end lost 4 bases, and 13 bases lay between the germline ends. The CDR3 loop reads CASSQGPEQAYGYTF. The CDR3 DNA sequence: TGCGCCAGCAGCCAAGGTCCGGAACAGGCCTATGGCTACACCTTC.

V usage is TRBV25-1 and J usage is TRBJ2-1; 9 nucleotides align to TRBD2. The CDR3 runs to 16 residues. V lost 3 bases and J lost 6; bases outside the gene matches: 9. CDR1 MGHDK and CDR2 SYGVNS come from the germline V gene. For the CDR3, the DNA is TGTGCCAGCAGTGATCCGAGACTAGCGGAACGCAATGAGCAGTTCTTC. It is translated as CASSDPRLAERNEQFF.

This chain's CDR3 is CASSVVPNTNYGYTF. CDR3 in DNA: TGTGCCAGCAGCGTAGTACCGAACACTAACTATGGCTACACCTTC. This chain uses TRBV9 with TRBJ1-2; the D is unclear. Trimming pared 0 bases from V and 0 bases from J, leaving 9 bases between. Germline-derived CDR1 and CDR2 are SGDLS and YYNGEE. The CDR3 has 15 residues. Together with reference TRBV9 and TRBJ1-2, the CDR3 gives the full variable domain: DSGVTQTPKHLITATGQRVTLRCSPRSGDLSVYWYQQSLDQGLQFLIQYYNGEERAKGNILERFSAQQFPDLHSELNLSSLELGDSALYFCASSVVPNTNYGYTFGSGTRLTVV.

This sequence joins TRBV11-3 and TRBJ2-7; 10 nucleotides line up with TRBD1. CDR1 SGHNT and CDR2 YENEEA come from the germline V gene. CDR3 length equals 15 residues. With 2 bases clipped from V and 3 bases from J, the junction kept 4 bases outside the gene matches. CDR3 sequence: CASSLRGDRGYEQYF. The CDR3 region has the DNA TGTGCCAGCAGCTTACGGGGGGACAGGGGCTACGAGCAGTACTTC. Drawing the rest from reference TRBV11-3 and TRBJ2-7, the complete variable domain is EAGVVQSPRYKIIEKKQPVAFWCNPISGHNTLYWYLQNLGQGPELLIRYENEEAVDDSQLPKDRFSAERLKGVDSTLKIQPAELGDSAVYLCASSLRGDRGYEQYFGPGTRLTVT.

The chain combines TRBV7-2 with TRBJ2-2; TRBD2 might be the D (6 bases). CDR1 and CDR2 (germline): SGHTA, FQGNSA. Deletions cut 4 bases from V and 5 bases from J, with 8 bases between. This CDR3 is built from 13 residues. CDR3 residues: CASSSLATGELFF. CDR3 DNA sequence: TGTGCCAGCAGCTCCCTAGCGACCGGGGAGCTGTTTTTT.

This clone was counted a few times. The genes are TRBV5-1 and TRBJ1-1; D possibly corresponds to TRBD1 (5 bases). Germline V gives CDR1 SGHRS, CDR2 YFSETQ. The CDR3 is made up of 13 amino acids. Trimming left V 4 bases short and J 8 bases short, with 15 bases between. The CDR3 DNA reads as TGCGCCAGCAGCCTCCCGGGGGTGGTCGAAGCTTTCTTT. The encoded protein is CASSLPGVVEAFF.

V is TRBV5-4 and J is TRBJ2-3; 7 bases align to TRBD2. The CDR3 loop spans 14 amino acids. V lost 0 bases and J lost 4; bases outside the gene matches: 2. From germline, CDR1 is SGHNT and CDR2 YYREEE (reference sequence). CDR3: CASSLVGGADTQYF. The CDR3 coding sequence is TGTGCCAGCAGCTTGGTGGGGGGGGCAGATACGCAGTATTTT. The full variable domain, with the rest looked up from reference TRBV5-4 and TRBJ2-3, is ETGVTQSPTHLIKTRGQQVTLRCSSQSGHNTVSWYQQALGQGPQFIFQYYREEENGRGNFPPRFSGLQFPNYSSELNVNALELDDSALYLCASSLVGGADTQYFGPGTRLTVL.

The chain uses TRBV28 and TRBJ2-5, with D unclear. The CDR3 consists of 13 residues. V was shortened by 3 bases and J by 1 base, with 6 bases between the two germline ends. CDR1 MDHEN and CDR2 SYDVKM come from the germline V gene. CDR3 nucleotides: TGTGCCAGCAGTTTGAACGGCCAAGAGACCCAGTACTTC. Protein sequence: CASSLNGQETQYF. Filled out from reference TRBV28 and TRBJ2-5, the complete variable domain reads DVKVTQSSRYLVKRTGEKVFLECVQDMDHENMFWYRQDPGLGLRLIYFSYDVKMKEKGDIPEGYSVSREKKERFSLILESASTNQTSMYLCASSLNGQETQYFGPGTRLLVL.

The rearrangement joins TRBV28 to TRBJ1-5; TRBD1 aligns across 10 bases. The CDR3 runs 14 residues. Per germline, CDR1 MDHEN and CDR2 SYDVKM. V shed 6 bases and J 9 bases; nucleotides not matched to a gene: 8. The CDR3 loop reads CASRLGQGGRPQHF. CDR3 nucleotides: TGTGCCAGCAGACTAGGACAGGGGGGACGGCCCCAGCATTTT.

This clone occurred a few times. The chain joins TRBV11-3 to TRBJ2-5; 13 nucleotides align to TRBD2. Trimming cost V 4 bases and J 2 bases; bases outside gene matches: 4. Germline values: CDR1 SGHNT, CDR2 YENEEA. The CDR3 sequence is 16 residues long. The DNA for the CDR3 is TGTGCCAGCAGCTGGGGACTAGCGGGGCCGCAAGAGACCCAGTACTTC. Translated, it gives CASSWGLAGPQETQYF.

The rearrangement links TRBV11-2 to TRBJ2-7; D gene uncertain. This CDR3 region has 12 residues. The V end was cut by 5 bases, the J end by 2 bases, with 7 bases between. Germline CDR1 and CDR2: SGHAT and FQNNGV. The CDR3 region is CASSQLTYEQYF. The CDR3 region has the DNA TGTGCCAGCAGCCAACTAACCTACGAGCAGTACTTC. Based on the CDR3 plus reference TRBV11-2 and TRBJ2-7, the full variable domain is EAGVAQSPRYKIIEKRQSVAFWCNPISGHATLYWYQQILGQGPKLLIQFQNNGVVDDSQLPKDRFSAERLKGVDSTLKIQPAKLEDSAVYLCASSQLTYEQYFGPGTRLTVT.

The chain couples TRBV28 to TRBJ1-1; the D is unclear. Trimming removed 1 base from V and 0 bases from J, with 21 bases in between. This CDR3 has 19 amino acids. Germline values: CDR1 MDHEN, CDR2 SYDVKM. The CDR3 DNA reads TGTGCCAGCAGTTTATCGATATGGCGGGGTCCCAACATGAACACTGAAGCTTTCTTT. This encodes CASSLSIWRGPNMNTEAFF. Full variable domain (outside the CDR3, taken from reference TRBV28 and TRBJ1-1): DVKVTQSSRYLVKRTGEKVFLECVQDMDHENMFWYRQDPGLGLRLIYFSYDVKMKEKGDIPEGYSVSREKKERFSLILESASTNQTSMYLCASSLSIWRGPNMNTEAFFGQGTRLTVV.

The J gene is TRBJ1-3, the V gene TRBV5-1, with a weak D call TRBD1 (5 bases). CDR1 is SGHRS, CDR2 YFSETQ, per germline. The CDR3 consists of 17 residues. V was trimmed by 4 bases and J by 0 bases, leaving 17 bases between them. In nucleotides, the CDR3 is TGCGCCAGCAGCCCGGCGGGGGGTGCTATCTCTGGAAACACCATATATTTT. This encodes CASSPAGGAISGNTIYF. Filled out from reference TRBV5-1 and TRBJ1-3, the complete variable domain reads KAGVTQTPRYLIKTRGQQVTLSCSPISGHRSVSWYQQTPGQGLQFLFEYFSETQRNKGNFPGRFSGRQFSNSRSEMNVSTLELGDSALYLCASSPAGGAISGNTIYFGEGSWLTVV.